The clone carrying this T cell receptor beta chain was recorded only once. As yet, its antigen is unknown. During the collection period, no donor immune events like infections were recorded. The data were obtained in a study of identifying expanded T cells in peripheral blood. Findings and limits, study-wide: About 1.2 clones differed between technical replicates, versus roughly 17 and 20 over time. Roughly 2-week clone count variance significantly increased as total template count grew.

TCRdb's table, derived via immunoSEQ multiplex PCR, lists solely in-frame clones and lacks some. The sample lists tens of thousands of clones, about 83% seen once, with 15% to 20% in the top ten. The CDR3 has 15 residues. The trim removed 1 base at V and 1 base at J, leaving 2 bases unmatched. Germline V gene lookup returns CDR1 SGDLS and CDR2 YYNGEE. Material: blood. The chain is built from TRBV9 and TRBJ2-5, with TRBD1 matching over 9 bases. This receptor was identified in a person aged 18-69 years in good health. The CDR3 DNA reads TGTGCCAGCAGCGTAAAGGGACAGGGCCAAGAGACCCAGTACTTC. It specifies CASSVKGQGQETQYF. Filled out from reference TRBV9 and TRBJ2-5, the complete variable domain reads DSGVTQTPKHLITATGQRVTLRCSPRSGDLSVYWYQQSLDQGLQFLIQYYNGEERAKGNILERFSAQQFPDLHSELNLSSLELGDSALYFCASSVKGQGQETQYFGPGTRLLVL.